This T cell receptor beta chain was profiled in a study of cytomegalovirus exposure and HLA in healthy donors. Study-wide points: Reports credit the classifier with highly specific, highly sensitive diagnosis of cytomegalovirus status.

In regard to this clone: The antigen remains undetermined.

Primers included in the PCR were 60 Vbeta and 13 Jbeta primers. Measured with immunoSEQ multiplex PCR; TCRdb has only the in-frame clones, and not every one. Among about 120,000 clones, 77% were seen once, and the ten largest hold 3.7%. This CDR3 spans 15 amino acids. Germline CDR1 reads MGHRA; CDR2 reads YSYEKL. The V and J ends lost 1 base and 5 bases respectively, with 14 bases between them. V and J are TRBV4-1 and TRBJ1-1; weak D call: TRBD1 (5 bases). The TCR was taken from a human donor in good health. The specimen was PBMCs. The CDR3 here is CASSQALLTATEAFF. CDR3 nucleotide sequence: TGCGCCAGCAGCCAAGCCCTCTTGACAGCTACTGAAGCTTTCTTT.